The source of this T cell receptor beta chain is a study of graft-versus-host responses after intestinal transplantation. Turning to the study itself: The transplants performed in recipients were multivisceral, liver-intestinal, or isolated intestinal. The study gave all recipients anti-thymocyte globulin induction, then tacrolimus and steroids for 2 to 3 years. Study-level findings and limits: Detected in recipient marrow were GvH clones, some of which were first observed in ileum or blood.

Method: immunoSEQ multiplex PCR; TCRdb's copy keeps in-frame clones and lacks some. The repertoire holds 20,000 or so clones, with 30% to 40% as singletons. With approximately 200,000 irradiated, violet-dye-labeled stimulator cells, approximately 200,000 CFSE-labeled responder cells were plated. Responder cells that were proliferating and CFSE-low, both CD3+CD4+ and CD3+CD8+, were sorted after the reaction. CDR3 length: 14 residues. Germline V lookup: CDR1 SNHLY, CDR2 FYNNEI. The V end was cut by 5 bases, the J end by 3 bases, with 13 bases between. Material: alloreactive CD8+ T cells from a mixed lymphocyte reaction culture, obtained before intestinal transplant. Subset defined: CFSE-low proliferating T cells sorted from roughly six-day pre-transplant mixed lymphocyte reaction (GvH or HvG direction). The source is a human patient who received an intestinal transplant. The rearrangement uses TRBV2 and TRBJ1-1; D not resolved. CDR3 DNA: TGTGCCAGCAGTCCAGTATCCCGGGACACTGAAGCTTTCTTT. It yields the protein CASSPVSRDTEAFF.